The 21 T cell receptor beta chains given below trace back to one sample, sequenced in a study of PD-L1 blockade in urothelial cancer. Sequencing was performed with immunoSEQ multiplex PCR; in TCRdb, only in-frame clones are kept and a portion is missing. The profile shows 84,000 or so clones, more than 70% of them singletons. Sample time point: pretreatment peripheral blood. Sequenced here: PBMCs, sampled around atezolizumab (anti-PD-L1) treatment. Receptors originate from a man in his 60s with urothelial cancer.

The V call is TRBV4-1, the J call TRBJ1-2; D gene ambiguous. The CDR3 sequence is 15 residues long. Between the trimmed V and J ends, which lost 1 base and 0 bases, there was a span of 9 bases. The germline gives CDR1 MGHRA, CDR2 YSYEKL. For the CDR3, the DNA is TGCGCCAGCAGCCAAGGTCTGAGGGCTAACTATGGCTACACCTTC. It is translated as CASSQGLRANYGYTF.

The chain has TRBV19 and TRBJ2-7; D is possibly TRBD1 (6 bases). CDR3 length equals 14 residues. Trimming took off 5 bases at V and 3 bases at J, with 14 bases between the two ends. Germline V CDR1 and CDR2: LNHDA, SQIVND (reference sequence). CDR3 DNA sequence: TGTGCCAGTAGTCCTGGGGTAGGGGGCTACGAGCAGTACTTC. Protein: CASSPGVGGYEQYF.

The chain links TRBV7-9 to TRBJ1-5; possibly TRBD1 for D (5 bases). In germline, CDR1 is SEHNR, CDR2 FQNEAQ (reference sequence). V gave up 5 bases and J gave up 7 bases, with 12 bases separating them. This CDR3 contains 13 residues. Here the CDR3 reads CASSPTQGQPQHF. The CDR3 region has the DNA TGTGCCAGCAGCCCAACGCAGGGCCAGCCCCAGCATTTT.

The J gene is TRBJ2-1, the V gene TRBV7-3; 9 bases are shared with TRBD2. The CDR3 spans 14 residues. Germline V CDR1 and CDR2: SGHTA, FQGTGA. The V and J ends lost 2 bases and 4 bases, in that order; junction bases with no gene match: 0. The CDR3 is CASSLAGGYNEQFF. The CDR3 region has the DNA TGTGCCAGCAGCTTAGCGGGAGGGTACAATGAGCAGTTCTTC.

V is TRBV7-9 and J is TRBJ2-6; possibly TRBD1 for D (6 bases). The V gene's germline CDR1 is SEHNR and CDR2 FQNEAQ (reference sequence). CDR3 length: 18 amino acids. Trimming pared 2 bases from V and 2 bases from J, leaving 16 bases between. For the CDR3, the DNA is TGTGCCAGCAGCTTATTGAGAGGGGGAGTCGCTGGGGCCAACGTCCTGACTTTC. The encoded protein is CASSLLRGGVAGANVLTF.

The CDR3 sequence is CASSPQGLYNEQFF. CDR3 coding DNA: TGTGCCAGTAGTCCACAGGGGCTATACAATGAGCAGTTCTTC. The chain recombines TRBV19 with TRBJ2-1; 7 nucleotides agree with TRBD1. This CDR3 has 14 residues. The germline CDR1 and CDR2 sequences are LNHDA and SQIVND (reference sequence). V trimming: 5 bases; J trimming: 4 bases; junction bases outside the gene matches: 5.

This sequence joins TRBV18 and TRBJ2-7; 9 bases fit TRBD2. Germline V gene data show CDR1 as KGHSH and CDR2 as LQKENI. There are 15 residues in the CDR3. V gave up 3 bases and J gave up 2 bases; unmatched junction bases: 5. The CDR3 protein is CASSPRPSGAYEQYF. The CDR3 DNA follows: TGTGCCAGCTCACCGCGCCCTAGCGGGGCCTACGAGCAGTACTTC. The entire variable domain, with the rest obtained from reference TRBV18 and TRBJ2-7, is as follows: NAGVMQNPRHLVRRRGQEARLRCSPMKGHSHVYWYRQLPEEGLKFMVYLQKENIIDESGMPKERFSAEFPKEGPSILRIQQVVRGDSAAYFCASSPRPSGAYEQYFGPGTRLTVT.

The J gene is TRBJ1-3, the V gene TRBV2, with TRBD1 as a possible D gene (6 bases). Germline loops: CDR1 SNHLY, CDR2 FYNNEI. This CDR3 spans 12 amino acids. Trimming left V 8 bases short and J 4 bases short, with 9 bases between. Written as DNA, the CDR3 is TGTGCCAGCCGGACAGACGGAAACACCATATATTTT. This sequence encodes CASRTDGNTIYF.

The chain couples TRBV19 to TRBJ1-6; D might be TRBD1 (6 bases). The V end was cut by 6 bases, the J end by 7 bases, with 19 bases between. The germline V gene encodes CDR1 LNHDA and CDR2 SQIVND (reference sequence). The CDR3 is 16 residues long. CDR3 in amino acids: CASSQGQIFKNSPLHF. The CDR3 region has the DNA TGTGCCAGTAGCCAAGGACAGATATTTAAAAATTCACCCCTCCACTTT.

The chain uses TRBV6-4 and TRBJ2-2; 10 bases are shared with TRBD2. The CDR3 sequence is 15 residues long. Trimming at V came to 6 bases and at J to 3 bases, leaving 4 bases not matched to a gene. Germline V lookup: CDR1 MRHNA, CDR2 SNTAGT. In nucleotides, the CDR3 is TGTGCCAGCAGCAAGCGGGGGGGCGACACCGGGGAGCTGTTTTTT. This gives the protein CASSKRGGDTGELFF.

In this sample, this clone turned up a few times. V gene TRBV27 combines with J gene TRBJ1-6, with D perhaps TRBD1 (6 bases). V gave up 6 bases and J gave up 8 bases, with 20 bases separating them. The germline CDR1 and CDR2 sequences are MNHEY and SMNVEV (reference sequence). CDR3 size: 16 residues. DNA of the CDR3: TGTGCCAGCAGGGCAGGGGAGACCGGGATCCATTCACCCCTCCACTTT. This encodes CASRAGETGIHSPLHF.

This chain links TRBV21-1 with TRBJ1-1; the table assigns TRBD1, which was not confirmed against the DNA. TRBV21-1 is flagged as a pseudogene. This CDR3 is built from 17 residues. Here the CDR3 reads CASRRPPLDRDDTEAFF. CDR3 coding DNA: TGTGCCAGCAGACGCCCACCCCTGGACAGGGACGACACTGAAGCTTTCTTT.

CDR3 residues: CASGSRDRSTDTQYF. CDR3 DNA sequence: TGTGCTAGTGGTTCCCGGGACAGAAGCACAGATACGCAGTATTTT. The rearrangement links TRBV12-5 to TRBJ2-3; 7 positions match TRBD1. V gave up 4 bases and J gave up 0 bases; unmatched junction bases: 4. The germline gives CDR1 LGHNT, CDR2 FRNRAP. CDR3 length equals 15 residues.

The chain recombines TRBV5-1 with TRBJ1-1; D is uncertain. V was shortened by 4 bases and J by 1 base, with 8 bases between the two germline ends. CDR1 and CDR2 (germline): SGHRS, YFSETQ. The CDR3 consists of 13 residues. CDR3 sequence (DNA): TGCGCCAGCAGCAGTAACAGGAACACTGAAGCTTTCTTT. It yields the protein CASSSNRNTEAFF.

This chain links TRBV23-1 with TRBJ2-7; D remains unclear. TRBV23-1 is classed as an ORF, of uncertain function. The CDR3 loop spans 15 amino acids. With 0 bases removed from V and 2 bases from J, the gap between germline ends came to 11 bases. In nucleotides, the CDR3 is TGCGCCAGCAGTCAATCGATCCGGGTAGCCTACGAGCAGTACTTC. This codes for CASSQSIRVAYEQYF.

This clone was recorded only once. The rearrangement links TRBV9 to TRBJ2-5, with 12 bases fitting TRBD2. Germline lookup yields CDR1 SGDLS and CDR2 YYNGEE. CDR3 length: 17 residues. V shed 4 bases, J shed 5 bases, and the junction held 12 bases outside the gene matches. This CDR3 reads CASSQGGLAGLYETQYF. For the CDR3, the DNA is TGTGCCAGCAGCCAGGGAGGACTAGCGGGACTTTACGAGACCCAGTACTTC. The entire variable domain, with the rest obtained from reference TRBV9 and TRBJ2-5, is as follows: DSGVTQTPKHLITATGQRVTLRCSPRSGDLSVYWYQQSLDQGLQFLIQYYNGEERAKGNILERFSAQQFPDLHSELNLSSLELGDSALYFCASSQGGLAGLYETQYFGPGTRLLVL.

This chain joins TRBV27 and TRBJ2-3; 9 nucleotides align to TRBD2. Germline CDR1 and CDR2: MNHEY and SMNVEV (reference sequence). V shed 6 bases and J 6 bases; nucleotides not matched to a gene: 13. This CDR3 is built from 16 residues. CDR3 loop: CASRGGISGRGDTQYF. The CDR3 nucleotides are TGTGCCAGCAGGGGGGGGATTAGCGGGAGAGGGGATACGCAGTATTTT.

The chain has TRBV28 and TRBJ2-5, with 8 bases lining up with TRBD1. Unmatched junction bases numbered 4, after V lost 6 bases and J lost 1 base. CDR3 length: 14 amino acids. In germline, CDR1 is MDHEN, CDR2 SYDVKM. The CDR3 reads CASRTGEFQETQYF. CDR3 DNA: TGTGCCAGCAGGACAGGGGAATTCCAAGAGACCCAGTACTTC.

The chain links TRBV7-6 to TRBJ1-2; D unresolved. This CDR3 is 13 amino acids long. Trimming shortened V by 1 base and J by 3 bases, and 6 bases separated the two germline ends. The germline V gene encodes CDR1 SGHVS and CDR2 FNYEAQ. The DNA of the CDR3 is TGTGCCAGCAGCTTAGTGGCAGACTATGGCTACACCTTC. Its translation is CASSLVADYGYTF.

The CDR3 sequence is CASSLSGRSGGYTF. CDR3 coding DNA: TGTGCCAGCAGCTTAAGTGGCCGTTCGGGAGGCTACACCTTC. The chain recombines TRBV7-2 with TRBJ1-2; D is undetermined. V dropped 2 bases and J dropped 8 bases, with 15 bases sitting between them. Germline CDR1 reads SGHTA; CDR2 reads FQGNSA. The CDR3 runs 14 residues.

The chain carries TRBV7-8 and TRBJ1-4; D unclear. This CDR3 has 12 amino acids. V lost 4 bases, J lost 8 bases, and 8 bases lay in between. Germline V gives CDR1 SGHVS, CDR2 FQNEAQ. The DNA of the CDR3 is TGTGCCAGCAGCTCCCTGGCCGAAAAACTGTTTTTT. The encoded protein is CASSSLAEKLFF.